This TCR beta chain was documented in a study of follicular helper T cells after annual influenza vaccination. The CDR3 is made up of 14 amino acids. V was pared by 3 bases and J by 3 bases, with 3 bases of the junction left unmatched. The germline V gene has CDR1 MGHRA and CDR2 YSYEKL. The time point here: 2015-2016 season, pre-vaccination. Survey level resolution was used for TCRB sequencing. The repertoire was sequenced with immunoSEQ multiplex PCR; TCRdb's copy has only in-frame clones and lacks some. Of more than 8,500 clones listed, 82% were seen once; the top ten hold over 1.5%. Only a few counts were recorded for this clone.

V usage is TRBV4-1 and J usage is TRBJ1-2; 8 bases align to TRBD1. The specimen comprised CXCR5+ CD38- circulating T follicular helper cells from blood, sampled on the day of influenza vaccination. As to subset: circulating Tfh, non-naive CD4+CXCR5+PD-1+ (ICOS+CD38+ or ICOS-CD38-). The TCR sequence derives from an adult who received the influenza vaccine. In nucleotides, the CDR3 is TGCGCCAGCAGCCACCCGGACAGGGACTATGGCTACACCTTC. It codes for CASSHPDRDYGYTF.